Below are 25 T cell receptor beta chains sequenced from a single sample in a study of Ad26.COV2.S vaccination and SARS-CoV-2 variants. Produced via immunoSEQ multiplex PCR; TCRdb's table is partial and in-frame only. This sample carries about 400,000 clones, roughly 80% of them seen once, and the ten largest clones take approximately 7.8%. Documented treatment: roughly 20 received Ad26.COV2.S at low or high dose, single or two shots; a few received placebo; per-sample allocation not given. Specimens were obtained on day 63 following the first vaccine or placebo injection. This specimen consisted of peripheral blood, obtained in a trial of Ad26.COV2.S vaccine versus placebo. The receptors come from a person aged 18-60 years who received the Ad26.COV2.S COVID-19 vaccine or a placebo.

J is TRBJ2-7 and V is TRBV5-1; 8 bases are shared with TRBD1. Germline CDR1 is SGHRS and CDR2 is YFSETQ. The CDR3 runs 15 residues. The V gene end was trimmed by 0 bases and the J gene end by 6 bases; junction bases not matched to a gene: 8. The CDR3 nucleotides read TGCGCCAGCAGCTTGGCAAGGACAGGGTTGGGCGAGCAGTACTTC. Amino acids: CASSLARTGLGEQYF.

There are a few counts of this clone. The J gene is TRBJ2-7, the V gene TRBV27; 10 bases fit TRBD2. This CDR3 has 16 residues. Germline lookup yields CDR1 MNHEY and CDR2 SMNVEV (reference sequence). V lost 8 bases, J lost 7 bases, and 17 bases stayed unmatched. The DNA for the CDR3 is TGTGCCAGCGGGCTAGAAGCGGGAGGGCCTGAGATAGAGCAGTACTTC. Encoded protein: CASGLEAGGPEIEQYF.

In this sample, this clone turned up a few times. Other DNA sequences in the sample encode the same CDR3. J is TRBJ1-1 and V is TRBV6-4; weak D call: TRBD1 (5 bases). CDR3 length equals 14 residues. Trimming took 0 bases from V and 1 from J, leaving 6 bases between them. Germline V gene data show CDR1 as MRHNA and CDR2 as SNTAGT. CDR3 DNA sequence: TGTGCCAGCAGTGACTCTGGGGGGAACACTGAAGCTTTCTTT. Its translation: CASSDSGGNTEAFF.

The chain employs TRBV19 and TRBJ1-2; D is undetermined. This CDR3 has 11 amino acids. V was cut by 8 bases and J by 3 bases, with 7 bases left in between. CDR1 LNHDA and CDR2 SQIVND come from the germline V gene (reference sequence). The CDR3 sequence is CASRTHYGYTF. In DNA form, the CDR3 reads TGTGCCAGTCGAACCCACTATGGCTACACCTTC.

The CDR3 here is CASSHSAFQETQYF. CDR3 in DNA: TGCGCCAGCAGCCACAGTGCGTTCCAAGAGACCCAGTACTTC. The rearrangement uses TRBV4-3 and TRBJ2-5; D is undetermined. There are 14 residues in the CDR3. The germline CDR1 and CDR2 sequences are LGHNA and YSLEER. Deletions cut 3 bases from V and 1 base from J, with 9 bases between.

Note on this clone: Other DNA variants within this sample encode the same CDR3. The gene calls are TRBV27 and TRBJ1-1, with D unresolved. Germline V gives CDR1 MNHEY, CDR2 SMNVEV (reference sequence). This CDR3 region has 13 residues. The V end lost 5 bases, the J end lost 1 base, and 8 bases lay between the germline ends. The CDR3 reads CASSLSRNTEAFF. The CDR3 region has the DNA TGTGCCAGCAGTCTCTCCAGGAACACTGAAGCTTTCTTT.

This chain uses TRBV9 with TRBJ1-2; D call uncertain. CDR1 and CDR2 (germline): SGDLS, YYNGEE. V was trimmed by 4 bases and J by 8 bases, leaving 21 bases between them. The CDR3 consists of 15 residues. CDR3 DNA sequence: TGTGCCAGCAGCTCATCCCCGGTACCCAGCGAAGGCTACACCTTC. Translated: CASSSSPVPSEGYTF.

The chain carries TRBV12-3 or TRBV12-4 and TRBJ1-1, with D uncertain. V dropped 3 bases and J dropped 10 bases, with 9 bases sitting between them. The CDR3 contains 11 residues. CDR3 sequence: CASSFARGAFF. As DNA, the CDR3 is TGTGCCAGCAGTTTTGCGCGGGGAGCTTTCTTT.

The rearrangement uses TRBV29-1 and TRBJ1-3; D ambiguous. Trimming cost V 7 bases and J 4 bases, with 14 bases left between them. The CDR3 totals 13 residues. Looked up from germline, CDR1 is SQVTM and CDR2 is ANQGSEA. The CDR3 sequence: CSGVSRMGNTIYF. In DNA form, the CDR3 reads TGCAGCGGAGTGAGTCGGATGGGAAACACCATATATTTT.

This chain joins TRBV4-1 and TRBJ1-5; 9 nucleotides agree with TRBD1. Germline lookup yields CDR1 MGHRA and CDR2 YSYEKL. J lost 4 bases, V lost 3 bases, and 7 bases had no gene match. The CDR3 is made up of 16 amino acids. The CDR3 loop is CASSHAGTGTNQPQHF. In nucleotides, the CDR3 is TGCGCCAGCAGCCACGCTGGGACAGGGACTAATCAGCCCCAGCATTTT.

V is TRBV6-5 and J is TRBJ2-7; 10 bases align to TRBD2. The junction had 8 bases not matched to a gene; V was cut back by 0 bases and J by 6 bases. Germline V gene lookup returns CDR1 MNHEY and CDR2 SVGAGI. This CDR3 is built from 16 residues. The CDR3 DNA follows: TGTGCCAGCAGTTACTCGATCCCTAGCGGGAGTCGCGAGCAGTACTTC. Protein: CASSYSIPSGSREQYF.

The rearrangement links TRBV19 to TRBJ2-1; no clear D gene. The CDR3 extends over 17 amino acids. The germline V and J ends were trimmed by 10 bases and 5 bases, with 27 bases remaining between them. Germline V gene lookup returns CDR1 LNHDA and CDR2 SQIVND (reference sequence). The CDR3 loop reads CATAPVSASLLHNEQFF. CDR3 coding DNA: TGTGCCACCGCCCCTGTTTCCGCGTCACTCCTCCACAATGAGCAGTTCTTC.

This sequence joins TRBV5-4 and TRBJ2-3; D is perhaps TRBD2 (6 bases). Germline CDR1 SGHNT, CDR2 YYREEE (reference sequence). V was cut by 3 bases and J by 3 bases, with 20 bases left in between. This CDR3 is 17 amino acids long. CDR3 residues: CASSSPSGEVPTDTQYF. The CDR3, as DNA: TGTGCCAGCAGCTCCCCTAGTGGGGAGGTGCCGACAGATACGCAGTATTTT. Variable domain in full (rest from reference TRBV5-4 and TRBJ2-3): ETGVTQSPTHLIKTRGQQVTLRCSSQSGHNTVSWYQQALGQGPQFIFQYYREEENGRGNFPPRFSGLQFPNYSSELNVNALELDDSALYLCASSSPSGEVPTDTQYFGPGTRLTVL.

This chain connects TRBV30 to TRBJ1-5; no firm D call. Germline assignment: CDR1 GTSNPN and CDR2 SVGIG (reference sequence). The CDR3 sequence is 13 residues long. Deletions cut 0 bases from V and 5 bases from J, with 8 bases between. This CDR3 reads CAWSVLYDQPQHF. The CDR3 DNA reads TGTGCCTGGAGTGTATTGTATGATCAGCCCCAGCATTTT. Full variable domain (outside the CDR3, taken from reference TRBV30 and TRBJ1-5): SQTIHQWPATLVQPVGSPLSLECTVEGTSNPNLYWYRQAAGRGLQLLFYSVGIGQISSEVPQNLSASRPQDRQFILSSKKLLLSDSGFYLCAWSVLYDQPQHFGDGTRLSIL.

V is TRBV7-2 and J is TRBJ2-7; D remains unclear. The CDR3 runs 14 residues. The germline gives CDR1 SGHTA, CDR2 FQGNSA. The V gene lost 3 bases and the J gene lost 0 bases, with 9 bases spanning the gap. This CDR3 reads CASSFTTSSYEQYF. CDR3 DNA: TGTGCCAGCAGCTTTACGACAAGCTCCTACGAGCAGTACTTC.

This clone was detected only once. The chain uses TRBV5-1 and TRBJ1-4, with D unclear. V shed 6 bases and J shed 4 bases, with 13 bases lying between them. There are 14 residues in the CDR3. CDR1 is SGHRS and CDR2 is YFSETQ in the germline V gene. This CDR3 reads CASTLPGLNEKLFF. Here the CDR3 DNA reads TGCGCCAGCACCCTGCCAGGTCTTAATGAAAAACTGTTTTTT.

The chain has TRBV20-1 and TRBJ2-7; tentatively, D is TRBD2 (6 bases). Germline loops: CDR1 DFQATT, CDR2 SNEGSKA (reference sequence). The CDR3 sequence is 13 residues long. V gave up 3 bases and J gave up 1 base, with 10 bases separating them. The CDR3 reads CSASWGRSYEQYF. In DNA, the CDR3 is TGCAGTGCTAGTTGGGGGAGGTCCTACGAGCAGTACTTC.

This chain connects TRBV4-3 to TRBJ1-3; no clear D gene. CDR1 is LGHNA and CDR2 is YSLEER in the germline V gene. V gave up 2 bases and J gave up 0 bases, with 17 bases separating them. The CDR3 loop spans 18 amino acids. The CDR3 DNA reads as TGCGCCAGCAGCCAATCGTGGAGGAGGCACAGCTCTGGAAACACCATATATTTT. The encoded protein is CASSQSWRRHSSGNTIYF.

This chain uses TRBV28 with TRBJ2-5, with a possible D match to TRBD2 (6 bases). Trimming stripped 2 bases from V and 3 bases from J, with 10 bases between. Germline loops: CDR1 MDHEN, CDR2 SYDVKM. This CDR3 spans 14 amino acids. The DNA of the CDR3 is TGTGCCAGCAGTTTAAGGGACTGGGAAGAGACCCAGTACTTC. It translates to CASSLRDWEETQYF.

V gene TRBV6-5 combines with J gene TRBJ1-4; TRBD1 agrees at 7 bases. Per the germline V gene, CDR1 is MNHEY and CDR2 is SVGAGI. CDR3 length: 15 amino acids. With V trimmed by 6 bases and J by 7 bases, 11 bases remained unmatched. CDR3 DNA: TGTGCCAGCAGACCCCCAAGGGGGCGCAGTGAAAAACTGTTTTTT. Amino acids: CASRPPRGRSEKLFF.

The genes are TRBV30 and TRBJ1-1, with TRBD1 as a possible D gene (5 bases). The CDR3 has 15 residues. Germline V CDR1 and CDR2: GTSNPN, SVGIG (reference sequence). V was clipped by 3 bases and J by 1 base, with 15 bases between them. DNA of the CDR3: TGTGCCTGGAGCCGGGGGGTTAGGGCGAACACTGAAGCTTTCTTT. This translates into CAWSRGVRANTEAFF.

The chain uses TRBV7-6 and TRBJ1-1, with a tentative D call TRBD1 (5 bases). This CDR3 is built from 14 residues. The germline V gene encodes CDR1 SGHVS and CDR2 FNYEAQ. V was pared by 1 base and J by 0 bases, with 6 bases between. The CDR3 region has the DNA TGTGCCAGCAGCTTAGGGGGCGTGAACACTGAAGCTTTCTTT. Amino acid sequence: CASSLGGVNTEAFF.

The chain employs TRBV4-3 and TRBJ2-3, with 10 bases aligning to TRBD2. Germline V gene sequence: CDR1 LGHNA, CDR2 YSLEER. The J segment lost 4 bases and the V segment lost 4 bases, leaving 2 bases of the junction unmatched. The CDR3 is 14 residues long. The CDR3 DNA is TGCGCCAGCAGCCTAGCGGGGGGCCCAGATACGCAGTATTTT. Protein product: CASSLAGGPDTQYF.

This chain connects TRBV27 to TRBJ1-5, with D maybe TRBD1 (5 bases). Trimming took off 8 bases at V and 0 bases at J, with 14 bases between the two ends. The CDR3 is 15 residues long. Germline lookup yields CDR1 MNHEY and CDR2 SMNVEV (reference sequence). This chain's CDR3 is CASRAGTNSNQPQHF. The CDR3 nucleotides are TGTGCCAGCCGGGCAGGGACTAATAGCAATCAGCCCCAGCATTTT.

The chain combines TRBV9 with TRBJ2-2; D unclear. In germline, CDR1 is SGDLS, CDR2 YYNGEE. The length of the CDR3 is 15 residues. V was trimmed by 5 bases and J by 4 bases, leaving 15 bases between them. In DNA form, the CDR3 reads TGTGCCAGCAGTAAGTCTGGCAGCCCCACCGGGGAGCTGTTTTTT. Amino acids: CASSKSGSPTGELFF.